This T cell receptor beta chain was recorded in a study of cytomegalovirus exposure and HLA in healthy donors. These donors, healthy bone marrow donors, were studied. Findings and caveats of the study: Cytomegalovirus association was assigned to some 160 TCR beta chains.

Germline CDR1 and CDR2: ENHRY and SYGVKD. The CDR3 has 12 amino acids. Trimming pared 7 bases from V and 2 bases from J, leaving 8 bases between. Of note for this clone: Its specificity is not known.

13 Jbeta primers and 60 Vbeta primers were used for the PCR. The table came from immunoSEQ multiplex PCR; TCRdb's copy has only in-frame clones and leaves some out. This table has 97,000 or so clones, roughly 76% appearing once. Sequences were obtained from PBMCs. This TCR was sampled from a man in his fifties or sixties in good health and CMV-seronegative. This chain connects TRBV10-3 to TRBJ1-2; D gene ambiguous. Written as DNA, the CDR3 is TGTGCCATCAAGTGGAGGAACTATGGCTACACCTTC. Encoded protein: CAIKWRNYGYTF.